This T cell receptor beta chain was retrieved from a study of shared clonotypes between healthy human individuals. This CDR3 is built from 15 residues. Trimming took 3 bases from V and 6 from J; bases not matched to a gene: 4. From germline, CDR1 is SNHLY and CDR2 FYNNEI. Assay runs were performed at deep level. Each subset's genomic DNA was shared equally among a number of immunoSEQ plates. Study processing details: ImmunoSEQ output held junction-only sequences without quality scores, so filtering differed. Measured with immunoSEQ multiplex PCR; TCRdb has only the in-frame clones, and not every one. That table supplies the V and J calls and clone size; D and trimming were determined from the DNA. The repertoire holds 490,000 or so clones, with 75% to 85% as singletons.

The sequencing sample was made of PBMCs. The chain couples TRBV2 to TRBJ1-5, with 11 bases identical to TRBD1. The receptor comes from a woman in her thirties or forties in good health. Some clones in this sample may be carry-over from other donors' samples. The DNA for the CDR3 is TGTGCCAGCAGTGATTGGGACAGGGGGTCTCAGCCCCAGCATTTT. It codes for CASSDWDRGSQPQHF.